The present T cell receptor (beta chain) was sequenced within a study of T cells in Graves' hyperthyroidism and ophthalmopathy. The study's findings and limits: For ophthalmopathy, model prediction preceded onset by a median about 6 months.

In making diagnoses, clinical symptoms, serum thyroxine and TRAb, thyroid ultrasound and orbital computed tomography were all used. The authors took PBMCs from 10 ml fresh peripheral blood. Researchers amplified the TCR beta CDR3 regions from RNA transcripts. The HTBI primer set was used in a first-round RT-PCR of the TCR CDR3. Each CDR3 protein is one row after TCRdb ran MiXCR on the multiplex PCR reads. Of 620,000 or so distinct CDR3 sequences listed, roughly 14% were seen once; the top ten hold around 13%. With regard to this clonotype: What it recognizes is unknown.

CDR3 length equals 12 residues. Germline-derived CDR1 and CDR2 are SGHKS and YYEKEE (reference sequence). Trimming at V came to 4 bases and at J to 12 bases, leaving 6 bases not matched to a gene. This chain connects TRBV5-5 to TRBJ2-1; 8 positions agree with TRBD1. The sequenced sample was blood. This sequence originates from a woman aged 45-60 years with Graves' ophthalmopathy. CDR3 nucleotides: TGTGCCAGCAGCGACAGGGGTCATGGGCAGTTCTTC. Protein sequence: CASSDRGHGQFF.